A single sample gave rise to the 31 T cell receptor beta chains below, sequenced in a study of blood T cell repertoires in COVID-19. Clones were sequenced by immunoSEQ multiplex PCR, and TCRdb holds only the in-frame ones, with some missing. The data show 150,000 to 200,000 clones, with roughly 80% seen just once and about 8.4% held by the top ten. Specimen: peripheral blood. Every receptor here comes from a woman between 65 and 79 years old with acute or convalescent COVID-19.

J is TRBJ1-1 and V is TRBV6-2 or TRBV6-3, with TRBD1 identical over 8 bases. CDR1 is MNHEY, CDR2 SVGEGT, per germline. This CDR3 region has 15 residues. V gave up 6 bases and J gave up 6 bases; unmatched junction bases: 12. For the CDR3, the DNA is TGTGCCAGCAGCCACAGGGGACAGGCAGGCGCTGAAGCTTTCTTT. Encoded protein: CASSHRGQAGAEAFF.

This clone has more than one count but fewer than ten. V is TRBV5-5 and J is TRBJ1-5; D is possibly TRBD1 (5 bases). Per germline, CDR1 SGHKS and CDR2 YYEKEE (reference sequence). Trimming removed 1 base from V and 6 bases from J, with 14 bases in between. The CDR3 loop spans 15 amino acids. CDR3 residues: CASSLQGTLGQPQHF. Written as DNA, the CDR3 is TGTGCCAGCAGCTTGCAGGGTACGTTAGGTCAGCCCCAGCATTTT. Together with reference TRBV5-5 and TRBJ1-5, the CDR3 gives the full variable domain: DAGVTQSPTHLIKTRGQQVTLRCSPISGHKSVSWYQQVLGQGPQFIFQYYEKEERGRGNFPDRFSARQFPNYSSELNVNALLLGDSALYLCASSLQGTLGQPQHFGDGTRLSIL.

This chain links TRBV6-5 with TRBJ1-6, with no clear D. The CDR3 loop spans 14 amino acids. Trimming left V 6 bases short and J 7 bases short, with 13 bases between. CDR1 and CDR2 (germline): MNHEY, SVGAGI. In DNA form, the CDR3 reads TGTGCCAGCAGCTCCGGGAGAGGGAATTCACCCCTCCACTTT. Translation gives CASSSGRGNSPLHF.

The chain is built from TRBV6-5 and TRBJ2-3; D remains ambiguous. Germline V CDR1 and CDR2: MNHEY, SVGAGI. V gave up 0 bases and J gave up 2 bases, with 9 bases separating them. The CDR3 is made up of 15 amino acids. CDR3 sequence (DNA): TGTGCCAGCAGTTACTCAGGAGACCCCACAGATACGCAGTATTTT. Amino acids: CASSYSGDPTDTQYF.

The rearrangement uses TRBV7-2 and TRBJ1-2; the D is unclear. CDR1 and CDR2 (germline): SGHTA, FQGNSA. V gave up 3 bases and J gave up 3 bases, with 11 bases separating them. The length of the CDR3 is 14 residues. The CDR3 sequence: CASSFGGSHYGYTF. DNA of the CDR3: TGTGCCAGCAGCTTTGGAGGGAGCCACTATGGCTACACCTTC.

The chain recombines TRBV4-3 with TRBJ2-2; TRBD2 might be the D (6 bases). V was shortened by 1 base and J by 7 bases, with 10 bases between the two germline ends. Germline lookup yields CDR1 LGHNA and CDR2 YSLEER. CDR3 length: 14 amino acids. The CDR3 spells CASSQVGGDGELFF. CDR3 DNA: TGCGCCAGCAGCCAAGTCGGGGGAGACGGGGAGCTGTTTTTT.

The sample holds one count of this clone. This chain uses TRBV6-2 or TRBV6-3 with TRBJ1-6; D call uncertain. This CDR3 is 12 amino acids long. Germline-derived CDR1 and CDR2 are MNHEY and SVGEGT. Trimming shortened V by 2 bases and J by 10 bases, and 6 bases separated the two germline ends. Here the CDR3 DNA reads TGTGCCAGCAGTTACCCGAGGTCACCCCTCCACTTT. Translated, it gives CASSYPRSPLHF.

This clone was found a few times. The chain links TRBV28 to TRBJ1-2; possible D gene TRBD1, 6 bases. V lost 5 bases and J 8 bases, leaving 9 bases between the germline ends. CDR1 and CDR2 (germline): MDHEN, SYDVKM. This CDR3 is built from 11 residues. In nucleotides, the CDR3 is TGTGCCAGCAGTGAACAGGGCGGCTACACCTTC. Translated: CASSEQGGYTF.

This clone has a single count. The rearrangement uses TRBV11-2 and TRBJ2-3; 7 positions match TRBD2. J was trimmed by 0 bases and V by 0 bases; bases with no gene match: 6. The CDR3 contains 17 residues. Germline lookup yields CDR1 SGHAT and CDR2 FQNNGV. CDR3 protein: CASSLDLSGISTDTQYF. CDR3 DNA: TGTGCCAGCAGCTTAGATCTCAGCGGGATAAGCACAGATACGCAGTATTTT.

CDR3 DNA: TGTGCCAGCAGCCTGTATCCGAACACCGGGGAGCTGTTTTTT. Protein product: CASSLYPNTGELFF. The rearrangement uses TRBV6-4 and TRBJ2-2; D unresolved. The V gene lost 6 bases and the J gene lost 0 bases, with 8 bases spanning the gap. The CDR3 has 14 residues. CDR1 is MRHNA and CDR2 is SNTAGT in the germline V gene.

This clone has a single count. The chain joins TRBV5-1 to TRBJ2-2; 12 bases align to TRBD2. The CDR3 runs 17 residues. The junction had 8 bases not matched to a gene; V was cut back by 6 bases and J by 2 bases. Germline V gene sequence: CDR1 SGHRS, CDR2 YFSETQ. DNA of the CDR3: TGCGCCAGCACTAGCGGGGGGGCCGCCCGAAACACCGGGGAGCTGTTTTTT. The encoded protein is CASTSGGAARNTGELFF. Looking up the rest from reference TRBV5-1 and TRBJ2-2 gives the full variable domain: KAGVTQTPRYLIKTRGQQVTLSCSPISGHRSVSWYQQTPGQGLQFLFEYFSETQRNKGNFPGRFSGRQFSNSRSEMNVSTLELGDSALYLCASTSGGAARNTGELFFGEGSRLTVL.

The chain joins TRBV30 to TRBJ1-2; D call uncertain. The CDR3 loop spans 15 amino acids. Trimming removed 8 bases from V and 0 bases from J, with 19 bases in between. Germline V gives CDR1 GTSNPN, CDR2 SVGIG (reference sequence). The CDR3 bases are TGTGCCGGGAAAAAAGGACTTTCAGCTAACTATGGCTACACCTTC. Amino acids: CAGKKGLSANYGYTF.

The V and J genes are TRBV4-3 and TRBJ2-1; D perhaps matches TRBD2 (5 bases). The CDR3 runs to 13 residues. Trimming pared 0 bases from V and 8 bases from J, leaving 8 bases between. The germline V gene encodes CDR1 LGHNA and CDR2 YSLEER. The CDR3 DNA is TGCGCCAGCAGCCAAGATTTGAGGGATGAGCAGTTCTTC. Its protein is CASSQDLRDEQFF.

There are a few counts of this clone. V and J are TRBV15 and TRBJ1-2; 9 bases match TRBD1. Germline CDR1 reads LNHNV; CDR2 reads YYDKDF (reference sequence). The V segment lost 0 bases and the J segment 6 bases; nucleotides outside the gene matches: 5. This CDR3 has 15 residues. The CDR3 DNA reads as TGTGCCACCAGCAGAGATGCAGGACAGGGGAATGGCTACACCTTC. Translated, it gives CATSRDAGQGNGYTF.

The CDR3 sequence: CASSYLQGAVNGYTF. In DNA form, the CDR3 reads TGTGCCAGCTCATACCTACAGGGGGCAGTGAATGGCTACACCTTC. The chain combines TRBV18 with TRBJ1-2; 9 nucleotides align to TRBD1. Germline V CDR1 and CDR2: KGHSH, LQKENI. CDR3 length: 15 amino acids. The junction had 10 bases not matched to a gene; V was cut back by 5 bases and J by 6 bases.

The CDR3 sequence is CASSLVGGSSKNIQYF. CDR3 coding DNA: TGTGCCAGCAGTTTGGTAGGAGGGTCATCCAAAAACATTCAGTACTTC. The chain employs TRBV28 and TRBJ2-4; tentatively, D is TRBD2 (6 bases). V was clipped by 3 bases and J by 2 bases, with 14 bases between them. Per the germline V gene, CDR1 is MDHEN and CDR2 is SYDVKM. This CDR3 has 16 residues.

The CDR3 region is CSASQGLAEAFF. CDR3 sequence (DNA): TGCAGTGCTAGTCAGGGATTAGCTGAAGCTTTCTTT. The V gene is TRBV20-1, the J gene TRBJ1-1; a possible D gene is TRBD1 (5 bases). Germline V gives CDR1 DFQATT, CDR2 SNEGSKA (reference sequence). CDR3 length: 12 residues. Deletions cut 3 bases from V and 6 bases from J, with 11 bases between.

The rearrangement links TRBV9 to TRBJ2-5, with no clear D. CDR3 length: 13 residues. V lost 0 bases, J lost 3 bases, and 6 bases lay in between. Germline loops: CDR1 SGDLS, CDR2 YYNGEE. The CDR3 region has the DNA TGTGCCAGCAGCGTAGGGGCGAAAGAGACCCAGTACTTC. The encoded protein is CASSVGAKETQYF.

This chain joins TRBV7-8 and TRBJ1-1; no clear D gene. Germline values: CDR1 SGHVS, CDR2 FQNEAQ. This CDR3 is 13 amino acids long. V dropped 8 bases and J dropped 1 base, with 11 bases sitting between them. The CDR3 region is CASGLYGNTEAFF. The CDR3 nucleotides read TGTGCCAGCGGACTTTATGGGAACACTGAAGCTTTCTTT.

Comments on this clone: Relative to the germline gene, one junction end is altered; a read error may explain this. This chain joins TRBV20-1 and TRBJ2-4; weak D call: TRBD2 (6 bases). This CDR3 comprises 9 residues. Germline CDR1 reads DFQATT; CDR2 reads SNEGSKA (reference sequence). This chain's CDR3 is CSARRGADF. CDR3 bases: TGCAGTGCTAGGCGGGGTGCGGACTTC.

The V call is TRBV6-5, the J call TRBJ2-1; 10 bases match TRBD2. Germline V gene lookup returns CDR1 MNHEY and CDR2 SVGAGI. The CDR3 has 15 amino acids. The junction had 9 bases not matched to a gene; V was cut back by 6 bases and J by 7 bases. This CDR3 reads CASSPAGGGVNEQFF. The CDR3 DNA reads TGTGCCAGCAGCCCAGCGGGAGGGGGTGTAAATGAGCAGTTCTTC.

V usage is TRBV9 and J usage is TRBJ1-4; D perhaps matches TRBD1 (6 bases). V was trimmed by 0 bases and J by 5 bases, leaving 11 bases between them. CDR3 length: 15 residues. Germline V gene data show CDR1 as SGDLS and CDR2 as YYNGEE. The CDR3 nucleotides read TGTGCCAGCAGCGTAGATGCAGGGGCCAATGAAAAACTGTTTTTT. This translates into CASSVDAGANEKLFF.

The chain combines TRBV28 with TRBJ2-1; maybe TRBD2 (6 bases). V dropped 6 bases and J dropped 3 bases, with 12 bases sitting between them. Germline CDR1 and CDR2: MDHEN and SYDVKM. This CDR3 contains 14 residues. For the CDR3, the DNA is TGTGCCAGCAGGTTTAGCGGACTCTACAATGAGCAGTTCTTC. Protein sequence: CASRFSGLYNEQFF.

The DNA for the CDR3 is TGCAGTGCTAGTAGGACTAGCGGGAGGACGGATTACAATGAGCAGTTCTTC. This translates into CSASRTSGRTDYNEQFF. The chain couples TRBV20-1 to TRBJ2-1; 14 bases fit TRBD2. Losses at the gene ends were 3 bases for V and 4 bases for J; bases not matched to a gene: 8. Per the germline V gene, CDR1 is DFQATT and CDR2 is SNEGSKA (reference sequence). This CDR3 spans 17 amino acids.

The chain links TRBV7-2 to TRBJ2-2; 7 nucleotides align to TRBD1. Germline CDR1 SGHTA, CDR2 FQGNSA. With 5 bases clipped from V and 8 bases from J, the junction kept 14 bases outside the gene matches. This CDR3 spans 16 amino acids. The CDR3, as DNA: TGTGCCAGCAGCCCGACCTCCCACAGGGGTGGAGGGGAGCTGTTTTTT. Amino acids: CASSPTSHRGGGELFF. Supplemented by reference TRBV7-2 and TRBJ2-2, the full variable domain reads GAGVSQSPSNKVTEKGKDVELRCDPISGHTALYWYRQSLGQGLEFLIYFQGNSAPDKSGLPSDRFSAERTGGSVSTLTIQRTQQEDSAVYLCASSPTSHRGGGELFFGEGSRLTVL.

The chain employs TRBV28 and TRBJ2-2; 13 positions match TRBD2. In germline, CDR1 is MDHEN, CDR2 SYDVKM. The CDR3 sequence is 17 residues long. After removal of 6 bases from V and 6 bases from J, the junction contained 10 bases not matched to a gene. The CDR3 coding sequence is TGTGCCAGCAGGGATGGACTAGCGGGAGAGATCGCCGGGGAGCTGTTTTTT. It codes for CASRDGLAGEIAGELFF.

The genes are TRBV6-2 or TRBV6-3 and TRBJ2-1; D is perhaps TRBD2 (6 bases). Trimming took off 4 bases at V and 6 bases at J, with 16 bases between the two ends. This CDR3 is built from 15 residues. CDR1 and CDR2 (germline): MNHEY, SVGEGT. The CDR3 here is CASSWLWDSTNEQFF. In DNA form, the CDR3 reads TGTGCCAGCAGTTGGCTCTGGGACTCCACCAATGAGCAGTTCTTC.

CDR3 protein: CASSPQTDQPQHF. Written as DNA, the CDR3 is TGTGCCAGCAGCCCTCAGACTGATCAGCCCCAGCATTTT. The V call is TRBV3-1 (or the pseudogene TRBV3-2), the J call TRBJ1-5; D is uncertain. V lost 4 bases and J 5 bases, leaving 9 bases between the germline ends. Germline V gives CDR1 LGHDT, CDR2 YNNKEL (reference sequence). CDR3 length equals 13 residues.

This chain joins TRBV4-1 and TRBJ1-5; 10 bases map to TRBD1. This CDR3 is 17 amino acids long. The V segment lost 0 bases and the J segment 2 bases; nucleotides outside the gene matches: 4. CDR1 and CDR2 from the germline V gene are MGHRA and YSYEKL. The CDR3 sequence is CASSQDLGTGGNQPQHF. For the CDR3, the DNA is TGCGCCAGCAGCCAAGATCTTGGGACAGGGGGCAATCAGCCCCAGCATTTT.

This clone has more than one count but fewer than ten. V usage is TRBV11-1 and J usage is TRBJ2-7; 12 bases agree with TRBD2. With V trimmed by 2 bases and J by 5 bases, 4 bases remained unmatched. The CDR3 has 15 amino acids. Germline assignment: CDR1 SGHAT and CDR2 FQDESV (reference sequence). The CDR3 loop is CASSLLAGGQDEQYF. CDR3 DNA: TGTGCCAGCAGCTTACTAGCGGGGGGGCAAGACGAGCAGTACTTC.

This clone was recorded a few times. V gene TRBV7-2 combines with J gene TRBJ1-6; no firm D call. This CDR3 spans 14 amino acids. Germline values: CDR1 SGHTA, CDR2 FQGNSA. Between the trimmed V and J ends, which lost 4 bases and 7 bases, there was a span of 11 bases. The CDR3 here is CASSSILGNSPLHF. As DNA, the CDR3 is TGTGCCAGCAGCTCTATCCTCGGGAATTCACCCCTCCACTTT.